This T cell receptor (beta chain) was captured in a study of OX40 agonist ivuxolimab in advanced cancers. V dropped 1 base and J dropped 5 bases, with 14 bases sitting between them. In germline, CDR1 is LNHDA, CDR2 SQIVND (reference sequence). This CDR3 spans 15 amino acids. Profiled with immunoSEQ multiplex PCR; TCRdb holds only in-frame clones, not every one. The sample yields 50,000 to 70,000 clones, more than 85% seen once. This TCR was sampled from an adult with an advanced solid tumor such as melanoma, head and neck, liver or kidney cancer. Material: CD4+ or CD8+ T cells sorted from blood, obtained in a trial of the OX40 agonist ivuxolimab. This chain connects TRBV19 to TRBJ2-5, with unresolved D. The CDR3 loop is CASSIVGLLGETQYF. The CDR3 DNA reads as TGTGCCAGTAGTATAGTAGGCCTCTTAGGGGAGACCCAGTACTTC.